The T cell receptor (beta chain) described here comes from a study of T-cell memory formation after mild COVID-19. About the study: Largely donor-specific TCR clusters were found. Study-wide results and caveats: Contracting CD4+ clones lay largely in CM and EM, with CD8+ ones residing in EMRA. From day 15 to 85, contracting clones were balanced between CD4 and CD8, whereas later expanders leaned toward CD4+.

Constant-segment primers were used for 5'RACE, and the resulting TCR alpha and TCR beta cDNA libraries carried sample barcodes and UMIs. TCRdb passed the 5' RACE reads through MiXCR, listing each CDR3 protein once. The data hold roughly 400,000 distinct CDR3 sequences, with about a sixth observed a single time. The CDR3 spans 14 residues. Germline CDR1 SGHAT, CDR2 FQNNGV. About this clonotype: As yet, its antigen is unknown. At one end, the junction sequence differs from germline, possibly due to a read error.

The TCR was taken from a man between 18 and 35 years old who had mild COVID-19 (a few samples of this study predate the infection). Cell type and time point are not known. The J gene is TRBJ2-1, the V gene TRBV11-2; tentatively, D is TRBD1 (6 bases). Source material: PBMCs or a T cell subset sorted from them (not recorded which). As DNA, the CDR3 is TGTGCCAGCAGCTTTGGTTTTATGGGGGCCTTAGGTGGCTTC. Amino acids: CASSFGFMGALGGF. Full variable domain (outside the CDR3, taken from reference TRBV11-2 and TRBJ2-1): EAGVAQSPRYKIIEKRQSVAFWCNPISGHATLYWYQQILGQGPKLLIQFQNNGVVDDSQLPKDRFSAERLKGVDSTLKIQPAKLEDSAVYLCASSFGFMGALGGFGPGTRLTVL.